This TCR beta chain stems from a study of shared clonotypes between healthy human individuals. The study, taken as a whole, reports: Naive CD4 clonotypes were shared across a few donors at roughly 5.3%. The diversity represented, both genetic and in exposure history, was limited by few donors.

Produced via immunoSEQ multiplex PCR; TCRdb's table is partial and in-frame only. The sample includes a few million clones, 90% to 95% seen only once; the top ten take 0.39%. To note about this clone: The antigen remains undetermined.

Investigators divided CD4+ cells into CD45RA+ naive and CD45RA-negative memory subsets. Looked up from germline, CDR1 is GTSNPN and CDR2 is SVGIG (reference sequence). V trimming: 0 bases; J trimming: 5 bases; junction bases outside the gene matches: 9. This CDR3 spans 15 amino acids. Sequencing used naive CD4+ T cells from PBMCs. Subset noted: CD45RA+ positively selected. This receptor was obtained from a man aged 18 to 35 in good health. Some clones in this sample may be carry-over from other donors' samples. V and J are TRBV30 and TRBJ2-5; 7 positions match TRBD2. CDR3 nucleotides: TGTGCCTGGAGTGTACAGGCGGGAGCGCGGGAGACCCAGTACTTC. This sequence encodes CAWSVQAGARETQYF.